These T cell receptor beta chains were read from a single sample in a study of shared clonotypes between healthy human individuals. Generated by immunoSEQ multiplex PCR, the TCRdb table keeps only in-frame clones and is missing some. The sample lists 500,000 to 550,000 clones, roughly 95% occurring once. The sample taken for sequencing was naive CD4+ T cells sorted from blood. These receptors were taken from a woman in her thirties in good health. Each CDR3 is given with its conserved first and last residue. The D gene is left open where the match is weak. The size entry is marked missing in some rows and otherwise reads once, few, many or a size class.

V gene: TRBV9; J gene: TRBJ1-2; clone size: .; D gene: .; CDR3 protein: CASSVDPQSTGYTF; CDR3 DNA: TGTGCCAGCAGCGTAGACCCGCAGTCCACTGGCTACACCTTC
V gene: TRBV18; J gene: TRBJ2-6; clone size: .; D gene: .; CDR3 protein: CASSPASPSGANVLTF; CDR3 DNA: TGTGCCAGCTCACCAGCCAGTCCTTCTGGGGCCAACGTCCTGACTTTC
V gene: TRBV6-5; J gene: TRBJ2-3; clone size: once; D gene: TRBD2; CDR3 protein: CASSYSRGSTDTQYF; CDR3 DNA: TGTGCCAGCAGTTACTCGCGGGGGAGCACAGATACGCAGTATTTT
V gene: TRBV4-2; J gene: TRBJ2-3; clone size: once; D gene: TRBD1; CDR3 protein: CASRGGQGFADTQYF; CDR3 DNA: TGTGCCAGCAGGGGGGGACAGGGGTTTGCAGATACGCAGTATTTT
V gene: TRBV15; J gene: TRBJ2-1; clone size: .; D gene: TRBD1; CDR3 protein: CATSRGDRGSYNEQFF; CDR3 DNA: TGTGCCACCAGCAGGGGGGACAGGGGCTCCTACAATGAGCAGTTCTTC
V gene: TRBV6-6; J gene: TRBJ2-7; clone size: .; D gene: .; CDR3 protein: CASSKGQLSSYEQYF; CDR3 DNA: TGTGCCAGCAGTAAAGGACAGTTGAGCTCCTACGAGCAGTACTTC
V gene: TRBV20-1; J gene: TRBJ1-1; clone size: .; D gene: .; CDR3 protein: CSARGRTEAFF; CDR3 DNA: TGCAGTGCTAGGGGGCGGACTGAAGCTTTCTTT
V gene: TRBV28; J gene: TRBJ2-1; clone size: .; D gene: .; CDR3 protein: CASSIEASQFF; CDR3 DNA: TGTGCCAGCAGTATAGAGGCTAGCCAGTTCTTC
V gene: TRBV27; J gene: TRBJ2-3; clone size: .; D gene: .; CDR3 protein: CASSTGTRADTQYF; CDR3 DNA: TGTGCCAGCAGCACCGGGACACGCGCAGATACGCAGTATTTT
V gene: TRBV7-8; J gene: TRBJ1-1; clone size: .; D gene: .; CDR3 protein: CASSPRRAGEGSKAFF; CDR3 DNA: TGTGCCAGCAGTCCCAGGAGGGCAGGGGAAGGTTCTAAAGCTTTCTTT
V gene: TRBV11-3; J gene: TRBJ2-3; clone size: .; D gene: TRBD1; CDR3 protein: CASSLGQGQTSDTQYF; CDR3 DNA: TGTGCCAGCAGCCTCGGACAGGGCCAAACTTCAGATACGCAGTATTTT
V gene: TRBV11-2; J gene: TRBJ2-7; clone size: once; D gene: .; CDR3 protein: CASSSVESYEQYF; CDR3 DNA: TGTGCCAGCAGCTCGGTCGAGTCCTACGAGCAGTACTTC
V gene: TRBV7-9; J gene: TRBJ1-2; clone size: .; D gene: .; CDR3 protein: CASSLGGAPGGYTF; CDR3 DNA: TGTGCCAGCAGCTTAGGCGGGGCCCCTGGGGGCTACACCTTC
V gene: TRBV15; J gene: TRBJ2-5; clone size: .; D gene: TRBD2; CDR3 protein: CATSSRLATETQYF; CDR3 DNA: TGTGCCACCAGCTCTCGACTAGCGACAGAGACCCAGTACTTC
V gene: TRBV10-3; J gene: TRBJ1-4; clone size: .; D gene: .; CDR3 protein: CATMTATNEKLFF; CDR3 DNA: TGTGCCACCATGACAGCAACTAATGAAAAACTGTTTTTT
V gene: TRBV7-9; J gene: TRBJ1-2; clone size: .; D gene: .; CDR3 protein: CASGYSDGYTF; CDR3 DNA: TGTGCCAGCGGCTACAGCGATGGCTACACCTTC
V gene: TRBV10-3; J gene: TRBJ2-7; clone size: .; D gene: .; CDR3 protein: CAISDRVDSYEQYF; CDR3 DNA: TGTGCCATCAGTGACAGGGTGGACTCCTACGAGCAGTACTTC
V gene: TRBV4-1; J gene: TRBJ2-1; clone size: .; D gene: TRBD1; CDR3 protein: CASSRGQGDFF; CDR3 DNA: TGCGCCAGCAGCCGGGGACAGGGTGACTTCTTC
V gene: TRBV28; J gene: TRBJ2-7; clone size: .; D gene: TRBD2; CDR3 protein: CATQGSWGLAGIHEQYF; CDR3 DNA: TGTGCCACGCAGGGTTCCTGGGGACTAGCGGGAATTCACGAGCAGTACTTC
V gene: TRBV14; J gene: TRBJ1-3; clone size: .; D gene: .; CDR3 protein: CASSQGVRSSGNTIYF; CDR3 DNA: TGTGCCAGCAGCCAGGGGGTACGGAGCTCTGGAAACACCATATATTTT
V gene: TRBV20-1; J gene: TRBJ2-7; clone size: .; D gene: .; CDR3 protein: CSAVGDYEQYF; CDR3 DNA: TGCAGTGCTGTGGGAGACTACGAGCAGTACTTC
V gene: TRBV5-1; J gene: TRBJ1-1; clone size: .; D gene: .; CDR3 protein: CASSLDGRGVYTEAFF; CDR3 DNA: TGCGCCAGCAGCTTGGACGGAAGGGGTGTGTACACTGAAGCTTTCTTT
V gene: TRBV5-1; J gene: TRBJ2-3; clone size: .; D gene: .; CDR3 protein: CASSLEAGTDTQYF; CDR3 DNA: TGCGCCAGCAGCTTGGAAGCAGGGACAGATACGCAGTATTTT
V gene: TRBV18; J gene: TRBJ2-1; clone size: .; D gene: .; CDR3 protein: CASSPPYNEQFF; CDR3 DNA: TGTGCCAGCTCACCACCATACAATGAGCAGTTCTTC
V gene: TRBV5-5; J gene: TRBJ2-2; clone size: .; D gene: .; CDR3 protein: CASSLFPGVRTGELFF; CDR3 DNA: TGTGCCAGCAGCTTGTTTCCGGGAGTGCGAACCGGGGAGCTGTTTTTT
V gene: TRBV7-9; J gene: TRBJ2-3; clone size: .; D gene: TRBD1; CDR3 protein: CASSPPGQGGTDTQYF; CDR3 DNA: TGTGCCAGCAGCCCGCCGGGACAGGGTGGCACAGATACGCAGTATTTT
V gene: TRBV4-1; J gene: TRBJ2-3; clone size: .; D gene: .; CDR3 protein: CASSQDGLTTDTQYF; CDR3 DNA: TGCGCCAGCAGCCAAGATGGACTAACCACAGATACGCAGTATTTT
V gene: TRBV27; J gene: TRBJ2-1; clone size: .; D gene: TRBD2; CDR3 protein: CASSLTSGTYNEQFF; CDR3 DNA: TGTGCCAGCAGTTTAACCAGCGGGACTTACAATGAGCAGTTCTTC
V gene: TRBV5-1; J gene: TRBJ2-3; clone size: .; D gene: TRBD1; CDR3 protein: CASSLAAAGGTDTQYF; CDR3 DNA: TGCGCCAGCAGCTTGGCCGCGGCAGGGGGCACGGATACGCAGTATTTT
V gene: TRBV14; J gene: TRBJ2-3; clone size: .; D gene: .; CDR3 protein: CASRPHGGTDTQYF; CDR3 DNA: TGTGCCAGCAGGCCCCATGGGGGCACAGATACGCAGTATTTT
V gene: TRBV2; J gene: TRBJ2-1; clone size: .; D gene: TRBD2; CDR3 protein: CASSQLAGVYNEQFF; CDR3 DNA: TGTGCCAGCAGTCAACTAGCGGGAGTATACAATGAGCAGTTCTTC